These 13 T cell receptor beta chains were sequenced from one sample in a study of spatial heterogeneity in lung cancer. Sample time point: blood at routine non-recurrence follow-up after resection. TCRdb itself ran the 5' RACE reads through MiXCR, one entry per CDR3 protein. The table has some 41,000 distinct CDR3 sequences, approximately 22% seen once. The sequences come from PBMCs, collected at follow-up. The receptor source for this set is a female donor with early-stage non-small cell lung cancer.

On this clonotype itself: With a much larger clone just one base away, this may be a read error. The rearrangement joins TRBV5-8 to TRBJ1-4, with D possibly being TRBD1 (5 bases). The germline CDR1 and CDR2 sequences are SGHTS and YDEGEE. Trimming removed 0 bases at V and 8 bases at J, with 17 bases between. The CDR3 contains 16 residues. The CDR3 region is CASSLGTRVRLEKLFF. Here the CDR3 DNA reads TGTGCCAGCAGCTTGGGGACAAGGGTCCGCCTAGAAAAACTGTTTTTT.

This clonotype was seen a few times. V usage is TRBV20-1 and J usage is TRBJ2-1, with D unclear. CDR1 DFQATT and CDR2 SNEGSKA come from the germline V gene (reference sequence). The V gene lost 2 bases and the J gene lost 4 bases, with 9 bases spanning the gap. The CDR3 is 13 residues long. CDR3 sequence: CSARLDRYNEQFF. CDR3 DNA: TGCAGTGCTAGACTGGATAGGTACAATGAGCAGTTCTTC.

This clonotype was counted once. V is TRBV9 and J is TRBJ2-4; 9 bases line up with TRBD1. The CDR3 extends over 17 amino acids. CDR1 and CDR2 from the germline V gene are SGDLS and YYNGEE. Trimming removed 4 bases from V and 5 bases from J; junction bases left unmatched: 13. The CDR3 DNA reads TGTGCCAGCAGCCCGCAACTACAGGGGGCTGGGGAAAACATTCAGTACTTC. It yields the protein CASSPQLQGAGENIQYF. Filled out from reference TRBV9 and TRBJ2-4, the complete variable domain reads DSGVTQTPKHLITATGQRVTLRCSPRSGDLSVYWYQQSLDQGLQFLIQYYNGEERAKGNILERFSAQQFPDLHSELNLSSLELGDSALYFCASSPQLQGAGENIQYFGAGTRLSVL.

Ten or more counts support this clonotype. The chain has TRBV6-6 and TRBJ1-6, with TRBD1 matching over 11 bases. The CDR3 spans 16 residues. The germline V gene encodes CDR1 MNHNY and CDR2 SVGAGI (reference sequence). V dropped 1 base and J dropped 8; count of bases not matched to a gene: 4. The CDR3 here is CASSYWDRGMDSPLHF. The CDR3 DNA follows: TGTGCCAGCAGTTACTGGGACAGGGGGATGGATTCACCCCTCCACTTT.

This clonotype has at least ten counts. V gene TRBV11-2 combines with J gene TRBJ2-5, with D perhaps matching TRBD2 (5 bases). The CDR3 consists of 14 residues. CDR1 and CDR2 from the germline V gene are SGHAT and FQNNGV. Between the trimmed V and J ends, which lost 5 bases and 5 bases, there was a span of 15 bases. The CDR3 reads CASSQGSPPETQYF. DNA of the CDR3: TGTGCCAGCAGCCAAGGGAGCCCCCCGGAGACCCAGTACTTC.

This clonotype was recorded a few times. The rearrangement joins TRBV25-1 to TRBJ1-4; D not certain. This CDR3 has 15 residues. The germline V gene encodes CDR1 MGHDK and CDR2 SYGVNS. The germline V and J ends were trimmed by 3 bases and 8 bases, with 16 bases remaining between them. In DNA form, the CDR3 reads TGTGCCAGCAGTGACTCGGGCAGGTTAGGGGAAAAACTGTTTTTT. Residues: CASSDSGRLGEKLFF.

The chain has TRBV5-1 and TRBJ2-5; D not resolved. The germline V and J ends were trimmed by 8 bases and 1 base, with 15 bases remaining between them. Germline lookup yields CDR1 SGHRS and CDR2 YFSETQ. CDR3 length: 14 residues. The CDR3 bases are TGCGCCAGTTCACCTGTCTCCGGCCAAGAGACCCAGTACTTC. Its protein product is CASSPVSGQETQYF.

J is TRBJ2-4 and V is TRBV3-1; unclear D gene. CDR1 is LGHDT, CDR2 YNNKEL, per germline (reference sequence). Deletions cut 1 base from V and 0 bases from J, with 10 bases between. The CDR3 covers 16 residues. The CDR3 DNA reads as TGTGCCAGCAGCCAAGGGGCTTCACGAGCCAAAAACATTCAGTACTTC. It yields the protein CASSQGASRAKNIQYF.

The CDR3 DNA sequence: TGTGCCAGCAGCCAAAAGGCGCTAGCGGGAAACATTCAGTACTTC. Protein sequence: CASSQKALAGNIQYF. J is TRBJ2-4 and V is TRBV14; 8 bases fit TRBD2. The CDR3 consists of 15 residues. J lost 6 bases, V lost 2 bases, and 6 bases had no gene match. Germline CDR1 SGHDN, CDR2 FVKESK. The full variable domain, rest sourced from reference TRBV14 and TRBJ2-4, is EAGVTQFPSHSVIEKGQTVTLRCDPISGHDNLYWYRRVMGKEIKFLLHFVKESKQDESGMPNNRFLAERTGGTYSTLKVQPAELEDSGVYFCASSQKALAGNIQYFGAGTRLSVL.

About this clonotype: A single base separates this from a much larger clone, so it may be a read error. J is TRBJ2-4 and V is TRBV11-2, with a tentative D call TRBD1 (6 bases). Germline values: CDR1 SGHAT, CDR2 FQNNGV. CDR3 length: 14 amino acids. The ends were cut back, 8 bases at V and 0 bases at J, with 11 bases in the middle. Written as DNA, the CDR3 is TGTGCCAGCGGGGACATTATAGCCAAAAACATTCAGTACTTC. Translated: CASGDIIAKNIQYF.

This clonotype was counted at least ten times. This rearrangement joins TRBV20-1 to TRBJ2-1; 9 bases are a match to TRBD2. Looked up from germline, CDR1 is DFQATT and CDR2 is SNEGSKA (reference sequence). This CDR3 spans 18 amino acids. V shed 1 base, J shed 2 bases, and the junction held 12 bases outside the gene matches. This CDR3 reads CSARGRDGQRGAYNEQFF. The CDR3 DNA follows: TGCAGTGCTAGAGGCCGGGACGGACAGCGGGGGGCCTACAATGAGCAGTTCTTC.

This clonotype has a handful of counts. The gene calls are TRBV6-2 or TRBV6-3 and TRBJ2-1, with 9 bases identical to TRBD2. V lost 4 bases, J lost 6 bases, and 16 bases stayed unmatched. This CDR3 is 18 amino acids long. Germline V gives CDR1 MNHEY, CDR2 SVGEGT. CDR3 DNA: TGTGCCAGCAGTTCCACTTGGCGGGGGGGCGGTTTCGCCAATGAGCAGTTCTTC. This gives the protein CASSSTWRGGGFANEQFF.

Many counts were recorded for this clonotype. The V call is TRBV12-3 or TRBV12-4, the J call TRBJ2-6; D is ambiguous. Trimming shortened V by 3 bases and J by 0 bases, and 12 bases separated the two germline ends. The CDR3 sequence is 17 residues long. CDR3 DNA sequence: TGTGCCAGCAGTTTCCTAGGATCACACTCTGGGGCCAACGTCCTGACTTTC. It yields the protein CASSFLGSHSGANVLTF.